This T cell receptor beta chain is from a study of T cell repertoires in cytomegalovirus infection. TCRdb reanalysed the reads using MiXCR and keeps one entry per CDR3 protein. The profile shows 290,000 or so distinct CDR3 sequences, approximately 8.9% of them singletons. The CDR3 has 13 residues. The V end lost 2 bases, the J end lost 4 bases, and 9 bases lay between the germline ends. The germline gives CDR1 DFQATT, CDR2 SNEGSKA (reference sequence). The V and J genes are TRBV20-1 and TRBJ1-5, with D maybe TRBD1 (6 bases). The sequenced material came from PBMCs. The receptor's source is a human donor in good health (CMV status not recorded). Some clones in this sample may be carry-over from other donors' samples. The CDR3 sequence is CSARMDRNQPQHF. The DNA for the CDR3 is TGCAGTGCTAGAATGGACAGAAATCAGCCCCAGCATTTT.